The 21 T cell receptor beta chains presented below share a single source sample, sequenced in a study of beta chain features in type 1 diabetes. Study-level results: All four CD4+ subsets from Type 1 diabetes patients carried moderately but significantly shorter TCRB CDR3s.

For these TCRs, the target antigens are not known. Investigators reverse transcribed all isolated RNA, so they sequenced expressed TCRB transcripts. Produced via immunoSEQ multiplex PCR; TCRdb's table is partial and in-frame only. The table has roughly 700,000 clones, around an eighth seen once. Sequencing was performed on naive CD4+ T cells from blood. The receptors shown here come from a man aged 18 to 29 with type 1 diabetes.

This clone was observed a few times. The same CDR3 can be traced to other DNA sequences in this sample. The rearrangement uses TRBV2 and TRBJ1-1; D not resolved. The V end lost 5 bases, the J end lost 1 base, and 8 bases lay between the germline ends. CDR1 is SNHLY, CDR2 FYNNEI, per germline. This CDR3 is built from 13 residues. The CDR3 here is CASSLTENTEAFF. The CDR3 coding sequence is TGTGCCAGCAGTCTCACAGAGAACACTGAAGCTTTCTTT.

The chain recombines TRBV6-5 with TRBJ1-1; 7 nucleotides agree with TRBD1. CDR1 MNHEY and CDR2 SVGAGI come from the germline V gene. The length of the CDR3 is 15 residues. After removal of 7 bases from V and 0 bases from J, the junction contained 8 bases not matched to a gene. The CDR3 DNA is TGTGCCAGCACCTACGGGGGACAGCTGAACACTGAAGCTTTCTTT. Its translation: CASTYGGQLNTEAFF.

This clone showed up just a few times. The CDR3 spells CASSPALAIGETQYF. The CDR3 DNA reads as TGTGCCAGCAGCCCCGCCTTAGCGATCGGAGAGACCCAGTACTTC. The J gene is TRBJ2-5, the V gene TRBV2, with TRBD2 as a possible D gene (5 bases). The CDR3 extends over 15 amino acids. The V end lost 6 bases, the J end lost 4 bases, and 18 bases lay between the germline ends. CDR1 and CDR2 from the germline V gene are SNHLY and FYNNEI.

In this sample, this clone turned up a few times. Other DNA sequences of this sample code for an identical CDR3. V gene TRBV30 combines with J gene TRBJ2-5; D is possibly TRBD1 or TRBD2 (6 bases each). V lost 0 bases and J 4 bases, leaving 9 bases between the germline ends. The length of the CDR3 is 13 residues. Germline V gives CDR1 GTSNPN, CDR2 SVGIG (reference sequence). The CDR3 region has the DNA TGTGCCTGGAGTGTACAGGGAGGAGAGACCCAGTACTTC. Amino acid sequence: CAWSVQGGETQYF.

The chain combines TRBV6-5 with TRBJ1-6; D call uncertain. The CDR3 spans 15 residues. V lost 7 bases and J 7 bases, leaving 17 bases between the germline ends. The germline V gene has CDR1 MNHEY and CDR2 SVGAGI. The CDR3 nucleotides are TGTGCCAGCACCACTACATGGGAAGGCAATTCACCCCTCCACTTT. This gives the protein CASTTTWEGNSPLHF.

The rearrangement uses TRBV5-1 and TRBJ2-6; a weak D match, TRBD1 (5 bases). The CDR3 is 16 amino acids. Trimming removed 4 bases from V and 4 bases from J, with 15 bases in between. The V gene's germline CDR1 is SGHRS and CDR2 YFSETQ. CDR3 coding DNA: TGCGCCAGCAGCGCGACTCAGGGTTCAGGGGCCAACGTCCTGACTTTC. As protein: CASSATQGSGANVLTF.

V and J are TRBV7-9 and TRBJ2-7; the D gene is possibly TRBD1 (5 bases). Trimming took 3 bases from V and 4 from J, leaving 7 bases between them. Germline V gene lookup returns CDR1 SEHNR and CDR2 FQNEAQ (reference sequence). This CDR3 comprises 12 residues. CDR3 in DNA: TGTGCCAGCAGCTTGACAGAATACGAGCAGTACTTC. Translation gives CASSLTEYEQYF.

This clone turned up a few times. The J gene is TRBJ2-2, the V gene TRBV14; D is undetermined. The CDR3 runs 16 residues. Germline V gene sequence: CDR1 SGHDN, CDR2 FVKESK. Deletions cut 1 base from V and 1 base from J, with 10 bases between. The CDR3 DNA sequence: TGTGCCAGCAGCCAAGTGCTGGGTGTGAACACCGGGGAGCTGTTTTTT. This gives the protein CASSQVLGVNTGELFF. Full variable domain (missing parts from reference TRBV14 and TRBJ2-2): EAGVTQFPSHSVIEKGQTVTLRCDPISGHDNLYWYRRVMGKEIKFLLHFVKESKQDESGMPNNRFLAERTGGTYSTLKVQPAELEDSGVYFCASSQVLGVNTGELFFGEGSRLTVL.

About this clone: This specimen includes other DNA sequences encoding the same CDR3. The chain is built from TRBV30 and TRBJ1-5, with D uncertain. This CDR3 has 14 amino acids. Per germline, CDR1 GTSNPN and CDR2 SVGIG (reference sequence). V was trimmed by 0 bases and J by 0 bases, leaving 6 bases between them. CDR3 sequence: CAWSVLDSNQPQHF. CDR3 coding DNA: TGTGCCTGGAGTGTACTAGATAGCAATCAGCCCCAGCATTTT. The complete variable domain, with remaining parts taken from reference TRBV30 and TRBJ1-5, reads SQTIHQWPATLVQPVGSPLSLECTVEGTSNPNLYWYRQAAGRGLQLLFYSVGIGQISSEVPQNLSASRPQDRQFILSSKKLLLSDSGFYLCAWSVLDSNQPQHFGDGTRLSIL.

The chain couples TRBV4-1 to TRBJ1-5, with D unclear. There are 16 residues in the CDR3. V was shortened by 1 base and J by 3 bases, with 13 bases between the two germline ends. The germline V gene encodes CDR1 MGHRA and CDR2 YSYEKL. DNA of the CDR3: TGCGCCAGCAGCCAAGGTGAAGCAGGTGACAATCAGCCCCAGCATTTT. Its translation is CASSQGEAGDNQPQHF.

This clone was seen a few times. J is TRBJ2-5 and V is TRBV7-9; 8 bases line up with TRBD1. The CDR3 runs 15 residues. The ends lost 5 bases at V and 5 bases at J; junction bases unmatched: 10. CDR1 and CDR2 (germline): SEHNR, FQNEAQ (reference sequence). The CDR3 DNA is TGTGCCAGCAGCACCGGACAGGGAGGAGGGGAGACCCAGTACTTC. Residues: CASSTGQGGGETQYF.

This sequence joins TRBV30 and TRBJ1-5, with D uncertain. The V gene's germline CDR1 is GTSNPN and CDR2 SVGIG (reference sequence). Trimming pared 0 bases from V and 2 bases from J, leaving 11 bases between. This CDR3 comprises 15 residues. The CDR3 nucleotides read TGTGCCTGGAGTGTACAGACAATGGGCAATCAGCCCCAGCATTTT. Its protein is CAWSVQTMGNQPQHF.

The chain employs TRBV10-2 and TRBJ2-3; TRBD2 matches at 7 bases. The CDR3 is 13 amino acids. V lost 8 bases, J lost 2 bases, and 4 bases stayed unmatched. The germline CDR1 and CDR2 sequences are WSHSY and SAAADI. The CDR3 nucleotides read TGCGCCAGCGGGAGCGGGGCCACAGATACGCAGTATTTT. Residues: CASGSGATDTQYF.

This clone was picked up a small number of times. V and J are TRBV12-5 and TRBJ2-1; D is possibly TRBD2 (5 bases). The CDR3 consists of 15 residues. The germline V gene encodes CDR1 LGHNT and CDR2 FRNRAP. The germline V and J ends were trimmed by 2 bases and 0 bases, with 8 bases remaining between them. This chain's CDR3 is CASGLSGSSYNEQFF. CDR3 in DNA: TGTGCTAGTGGTTTGTCGGGGAGCTCCTACAATGAGCAGTTCTTC.

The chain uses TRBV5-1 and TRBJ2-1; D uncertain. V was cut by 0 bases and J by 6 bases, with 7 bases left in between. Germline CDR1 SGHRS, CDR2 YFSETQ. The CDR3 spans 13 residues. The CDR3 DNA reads TGCGCCAGCAGCTTGGCAGTGGGCAATGAGCAGTTCTTC. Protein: CASSLAVGNEQFF.

The CDR3 is CASSPPGDYEQYF. Here the CDR3 DNA reads TGTGCCAGCAGCCCCCCGGGGGACTACGAGCAGTACTTC. The rearrangement uses TRBV6-5 and TRBJ2-7, with a weak D call TRBD2 (6 bases). The CDR3 length is 13 residues. The V gene's germline CDR1 is MNHEY and CDR2 SVGAGI. Trimming removed 6 bases from V and 3 bases from J, with 12 bases in between.

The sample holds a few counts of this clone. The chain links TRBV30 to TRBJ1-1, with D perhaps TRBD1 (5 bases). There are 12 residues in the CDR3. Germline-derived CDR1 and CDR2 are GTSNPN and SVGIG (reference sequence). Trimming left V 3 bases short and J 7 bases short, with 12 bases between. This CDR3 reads CAWSGQGGEAFF. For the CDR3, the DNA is TGTGCCTGGAGCGGTCAGGGAGGTGAAGCTTTCTTT. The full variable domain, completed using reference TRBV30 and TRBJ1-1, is SQTIHQWPATLVQPVGSPLSLECTVEGTSNPNLYWYRQAAGRGLQLLFYSVGIGQISSEVPQNLSASRPQDRQFILSSKKLLLSDSGFYLCAWSGQGGEAFFGQGTRLTVV.

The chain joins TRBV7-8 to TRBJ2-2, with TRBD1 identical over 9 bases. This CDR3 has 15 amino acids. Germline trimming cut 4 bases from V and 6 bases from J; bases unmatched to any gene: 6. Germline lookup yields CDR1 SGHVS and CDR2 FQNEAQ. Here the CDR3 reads CASSSGTGRSGELFF. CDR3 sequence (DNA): TGTGCCAGCAGCTCCGGGACAGGGAGGTCCGGGGAGCTGTTTTTT.

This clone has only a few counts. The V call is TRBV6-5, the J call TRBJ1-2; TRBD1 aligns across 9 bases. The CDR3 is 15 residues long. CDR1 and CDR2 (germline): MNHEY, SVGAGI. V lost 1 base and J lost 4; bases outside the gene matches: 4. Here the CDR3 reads CASSYYRGQSYGYTF. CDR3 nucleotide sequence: TGTGCCAGCAGTTACTACAGGGGGCAGAGCTATGGCTACACCTTC.

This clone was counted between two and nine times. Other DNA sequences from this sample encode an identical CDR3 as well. The CDR3 DNA reads as TGTGCCAGCAGCGTAGGGCTGAGCACAGATACGCAGTATTTT. It is translated as CASSVGLSTDTQYF. This chain links TRBV9 with TRBJ2-3, with no clear D. The germline gives CDR1 SGDLS, CDR2 YYNGEE. V shed 0 bases and J shed 0 bases, with 5 bases lying between them. The CDR3 spans 14 residues.

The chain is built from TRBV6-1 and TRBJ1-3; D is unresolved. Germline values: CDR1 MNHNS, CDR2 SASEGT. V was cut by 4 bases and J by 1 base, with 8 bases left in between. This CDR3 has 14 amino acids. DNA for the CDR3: TGTGCCAGCAGTGCCAGGCGATCTGGAAACACCATATATTTT. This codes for CASSARRSGNTIYF.